Detailed here is one T cell receptor (beta chain). The source of the sample is a study of shared clonotypes between healthy human individuals. Methods used by the authors: With immunoSEQ giving junction-only sequences and no quality scores, filtering differed. The repertoire was sequenced with immunoSEQ multiplex PCR; TCRdb's copy has only in-frame clones and lacks some. The D gene and trimming were derived from the DNA, and the V and J assignments and clone size from that table. The repertoire holds more than 2 million clones, roughly 94% seen once, with under 0.15% in the top ten. V lost 6 bases and J lost 4, with 11 bases in between. Germline assignment: CDR1 MNHEY and CDR2 SVGAGI. The CDR3 contains 13 residues.

The receptor comes from a man between 18 and 35 years old in good health. V gene TRBV6-5 combines with J gene TRBJ2-3, with D perhaps given as TRBD1 or TRBD2 (7 bases each). The sequenced material came from naive CD4+ T cells sorted from blood. As for subset: CD45RA+ positively selected. CDR3 amino acids: CASSRGGPDTQYF. The CDR3 bases are TGTGCCAGCAGCAGGGGGGGGCCAGATACGCAGTATTTT.